The TCR beta chain under discussion was sequenced for a study of T cell changes during pregnancy in multiple sclerosis. The CDR3 loop spans 16 amino acids. Germline CDR1 is MDHEN and CDR2 is SYDVKM. V was clipped by 4 bases and J by 1 base; unmatched bases: 9. TCRdb keeps only in-frame clones here, not all; method: immunoSEQ multiplex PCR. Among around 60,000 clones listed, just under 95% were seen once. This clone was counted a single time. The sequence came from a female donor with multiple sclerosis, enrolled in a pregnancy study. This sample comprised peripheral blood, obtained in the second trimester of pregnancy. The chain carries TRBV28 and TRBJ1-1; 7 bases agree with TRBD1. As DNA, the CDR3 is TGTGCCAGCAGTTCCCAAGGGGGCCGGGGGAACACTGAAGCTTTCTTT. It translates to CASSSQGGRGNTEAFF.